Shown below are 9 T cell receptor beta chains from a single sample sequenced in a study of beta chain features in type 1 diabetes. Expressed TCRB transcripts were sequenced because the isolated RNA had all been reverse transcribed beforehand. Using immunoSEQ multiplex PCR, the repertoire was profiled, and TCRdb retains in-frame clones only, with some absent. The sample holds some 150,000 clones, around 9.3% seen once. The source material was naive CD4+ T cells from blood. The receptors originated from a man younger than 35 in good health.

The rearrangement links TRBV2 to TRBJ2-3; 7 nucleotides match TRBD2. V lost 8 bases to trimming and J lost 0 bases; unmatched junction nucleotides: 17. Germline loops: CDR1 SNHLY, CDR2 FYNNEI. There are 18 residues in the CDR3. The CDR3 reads CASDLWRGFTYSTDTQYF. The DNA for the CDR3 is TGTGCCAGCGACCTGTGGCGGGGGTTCACCTATAGCACAGATACGCAGTATTTT.

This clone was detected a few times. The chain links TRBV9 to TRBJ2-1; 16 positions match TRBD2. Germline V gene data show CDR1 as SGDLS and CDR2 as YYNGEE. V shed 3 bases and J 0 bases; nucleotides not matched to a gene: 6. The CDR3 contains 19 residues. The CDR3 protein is CASSAGLAGGWSSYNEQFF. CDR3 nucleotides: TGTGCCAGCAGCGCGGGACTAGCGGGGGGGTGGAGCTCCTACAATGAGCAGTTCTTC.

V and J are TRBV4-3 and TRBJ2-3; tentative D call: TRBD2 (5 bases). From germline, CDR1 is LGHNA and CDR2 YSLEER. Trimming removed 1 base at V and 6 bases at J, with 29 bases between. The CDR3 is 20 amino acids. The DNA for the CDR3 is TGCGCCAGCAGCCAAGCCCCCCAGCCCTCCGGAGCGGCGCTCGACGATACGCAGTATTTT. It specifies CASSQAPQPSGAALDDTQYF.

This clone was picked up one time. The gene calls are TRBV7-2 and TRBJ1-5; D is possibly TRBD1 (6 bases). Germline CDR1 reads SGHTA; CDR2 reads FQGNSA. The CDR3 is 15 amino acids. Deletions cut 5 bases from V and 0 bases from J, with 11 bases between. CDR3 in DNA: TGTGCCAGCAGCCAACAGGGACCTAGCAATCAGCCCCAGCATTTT. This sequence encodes CASSQQGPSNQPQHF.

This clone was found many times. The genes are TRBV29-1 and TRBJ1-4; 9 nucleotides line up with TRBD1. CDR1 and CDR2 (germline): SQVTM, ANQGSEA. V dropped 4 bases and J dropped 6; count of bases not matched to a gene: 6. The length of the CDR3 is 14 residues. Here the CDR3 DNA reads TGCAGCGTTGCAGTTGGGACAGGGCATGAAAAACTGTTTTTT. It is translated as CSVAVGTGHEKLFF.

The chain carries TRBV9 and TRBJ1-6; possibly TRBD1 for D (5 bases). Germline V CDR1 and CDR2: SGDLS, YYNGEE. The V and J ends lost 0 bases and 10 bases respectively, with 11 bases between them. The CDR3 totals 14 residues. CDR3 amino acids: CASSVATGGSPLHF. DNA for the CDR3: TGTGCCAGCAGCGTAGCTACGGGGGGGTCACCCCTCCACTTT.

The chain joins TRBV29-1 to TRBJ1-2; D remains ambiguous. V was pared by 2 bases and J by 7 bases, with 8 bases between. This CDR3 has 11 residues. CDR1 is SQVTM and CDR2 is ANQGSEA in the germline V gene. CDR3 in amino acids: CSVESPRGYTF. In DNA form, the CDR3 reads TGCAGCGTTGAATCCCCTCGTGGCTACACCTTC. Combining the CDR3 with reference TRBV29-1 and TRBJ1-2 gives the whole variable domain SAVISQKPSRDICQRGTSLTIQCQVDSQVTMMFWYRQQPGQSLTLIATANQGSEATYESGFVIDKFPISRPNLTFSTLTVSNMSPEDSSIYLCSVESPRGYTFGSGTRLTVV.

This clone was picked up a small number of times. This CDR3 is CASSQRQGLNEKLFF. The CDR3 DNA sequence: TGCGCCAGCAGCCAGAGACAGGGGCTGAATGAAAAACTGTTTTTT. The chain uses TRBV4-3 and TRBJ1-4, with TRBD1 matching 8 bases. This CDR3 has 15 amino acids. After removal of 3 bases from V and 5 bases from J, the junction contained 5 bases not matched to a gene. The germline V gene has CDR1 LGHNA and CDR2 YSLEER.

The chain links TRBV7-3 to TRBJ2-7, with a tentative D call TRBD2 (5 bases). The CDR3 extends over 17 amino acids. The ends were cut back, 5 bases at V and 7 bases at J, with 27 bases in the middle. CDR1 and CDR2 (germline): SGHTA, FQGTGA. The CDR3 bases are TGTGCCAGCAGCCCAAAGGCCTACACGACGGACTCTAGGGAGCAGTACTTC. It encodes CASSPKAYTTDSREQYF.